Listed here is a single T cell receptor beta chain. Its antigen is still unknown. This entry comes from a study of identical twins. Study-wide findings and caveats: Fewer insertions characterized abundant cord blood beta clonotypes, whereas memory repertoires showed none. Out-of-frame TCR alpha sharing observed in monozygotic twins exceeded model estimates.

The germline V gene encodes CDR1 SGHRS and CDR2 YFSETQ. Germline trimming cut 0 bases from V and 2 bases from J; bases unmatched to any gene: 2. This CDR3 spans 15 amino acids. A universal primer binding site was introduced by template switching. The final cDNA contained unique molecular identifiers. TCRdb analysed the 5' RACE reads with MiXCR anew, one entry per CDR3 protein. The table has around 250,000 distinct CDR3 sequences, 5.5% to 7% seen once; the top ten hold approximately 3.7%. These same records also appear under a second study, on yellow fever vaccine responses in identical twins. As reported in that work: On the reported evidence, twins' vaccine T cell responses seemed partly convergent and partly personalized.

Material: memory (CD45RO+) T cells sorted from blood. The sequence was collected from a young woman in good health. The chain couples TRBV5-1 to TRBJ2-5; 9 positions match TRBD1. This chain's CDR3 is CASSLGDRDQETQYF. The CDR3 bases are TGCGCCAGCAGCTTGGGGGACAGGGATCAAGAGACCCAGTACTTC.